The TCR beta chain under discussion was sequenced for a study of response to subunit inactivated influenza vaccine (dated by TCRdb to 2017 to 2018). Background for the entire study: Deep quantitative T cell receptor repertoire profiling was used in the study to track responses to a trivalent subunit inactivated influenza vaccine. General conclusions and limits of the study: According to the authors, only a limited number of new T cells may be recruited by each seasonal influenza vaccination.

V is trimmed back by 3 bases and J by 4 bases, and the junction contains 4 bases that no gene match accounts for. The CDR3, from cysteine to phenylalanine, totals 13 residues. This entry keeps only the CDR3 DNA: 39 bases, framed from base 1. The CDR1 and CDR2 encoded by the germline V gene are SQVTM and ANQGSEA. The library was prepared using RT-PCR. Sequenced using an Illumina HiSeq 2500. TCRdb took the public reads, trimmed them with fastp at Q25, ran MiXCR for clone calling and kept in-frame beta chains. Rows matching on CDR3 protein sequence are summarized as one entry with the most common DNA and genes. The sample includes 490,000 or so distinct CDR3 sequences, with around 8% observed a single time. Clones ranked in the top ten supply 13% of the sample. A word on this clonotype: No cognate antigen has been identified for it. Per-base qualities were not stored, and no clone one base away is much larger.

The sequence was collected from a man in his fifties or sixties who received an inactivated influenza vaccine. Donor details come from another sample of the same person, matched by shared clones. The chain employs TRBV29-1 and TRBJ1-2; 8 junctional bases match TRBD1. The source was PBMCs from blood, collected around 25 months after vaccination. The CDR3 region: CSVEGQGAYGYTF. The DNA sequence is TGCAGCGTTGAGGGGCAGGGGGCCTATGGCTACACCTTC.